What follows are 15 T cell receptor beta chains derived from one specimen sequenced in a study of blood T cell repertoires in COVID-19. Libraries were prepared by immunoSEQ multiplex PCR; TCRdb keeps only in-frame clonotypes and omits some of them. The data contain about 250,000 clones, around 80% of them seen just once; the ten biggest clones take up around 8.9%. The source material was peripheral blood. The receptors derive from a man aged 40-50 years with active or convalescent COVID-19.

The genes are TRBV6-2 or TRBV6-3 and TRBJ2-1; TRBD1 is a possible D gene (6 bases). The CDR3 runs 15 residues. Trimming stripped 5 bases from V and 7 bases from J, with 18 bases between. Germline V CDR1 and CDR2: MNHEY, SVGEGT. The CDR3 loop is CASSKPLLQGNEQFF. Here the CDR3 DNA reads TGTGCCAGCAGTAAGCCGCTCCTACAGGGAAATGAGCAGTTCTTC.

CDR3 amino acids: CASSPLGQGQYF. CDR3 coding DNA: TGTGCCAGCTCACCCCTGGGACAGGGACAGTACTTC. The rearrangement joins TRBV18 to TRBJ2-4; TRBD1 agrees at 9 bases. Germline V gives CDR1 KGHSH, CDR2 LQKENI. CDR3 length equals 12 residues. The junction had 4 bases not matched to a gene; V was cut back by 3 bases and J by 13 bases.

The sample holds one count of this clone. The rearrangement uses TRBV3-1 (or the pseudogene TRBV3-2) and TRBJ2-1, with 8 bases matching TRBD1. The CDR3 runs 17 residues. V trimming: 1 base; J trimming: 7 bases; junction bases outside the gene matches: 12. Germline V gene lookup returns CDR1 LGHDT and CDR2 YNNKEL (reference sequence). CDR3: CASSQGWDRIFGNEQFF. CDR3 coding DNA: TGTGCCAGCAGCCAAGGTTGGGACAGGATCTTTGGTAATGAGCAGTTCTTC.

The chain carries TRBV12-3 or TRBV12-4 and TRBJ2-1, with D perhaps matching TRBD2 (6 bases). Trimming took off 5 bases at V and 10 bases at J, with 12 bases between the two ends. This CDR3 contains 12 residues. CDR3 amino acids: CASSRGGGEQFF. CDR3 DNA sequence: TGTGCCAGCAGTCGCGGTGGGGGGGAGCAGTTCTTC.

The rearrangement uses TRBV30 and TRBJ1-4; 11 bases map to TRBD1. Germline CDR1 and CDR2: GTSNPN and SVGIG (reference sequence). The J segment lost 3 bases and the V segment lost 4 bases, leaving 4 bases of the junction unmatched. The CDR3 is 15 amino acids. The CDR3 DNA follows: TGTGCCTGGAAAGGGACAGGGGGGCCTAATGAAAAACTGTTTTTT. Translated, it gives CAWKGTGGPNEKLFF.

This chain joins TRBV6-5 and TRBJ1-5; D is ambiguous. CDR3 size: 14 residues. Between the trimmed V and J ends, which lost 4 bases and 3 bases, there was a span of 10 bases. Germline V CDR1 and CDR2: MNHEY, SVGAGI. The chain's CDR3 is CASSLGLNNQPQHF. The CDR3 nucleotides read TGTGCCAGCAGTTTAGGACTGAACAATCAGCCCCAGCATTTT.

The CDR3: CASSQEPPIGGVYTGELFF. The CDR3 DNA sequence: TGTGCCAGCAGCCAAGAACCCCCTATCGGGGGGGTATACACCGGGGAGCTGTTTTTT. The chain links TRBV4-2 to TRBJ2-2, with 8 nucleotides matching TRBD2. The V gene end was trimmed by 0 bases and the J gene end by 3 bases; junction bases not matched to a gene: 12. Germline CDR1 is LGHNA and CDR2 is YNFKEQ. The CDR3 has 19 residues.

V is TRBV16 and J is TRBJ1-3; a weak D match, TRBD1 (5 bases). From germline, CDR1 is KGHSY and CDR2 FQNENV. The CDR3 sequence is 16 residues long. The V end lost 4 bases, the J end lost 2 bases, and 15 bases lay between the germline ends. As DNA, the CDR3 is TGTGCCAGCAGCCGAGCGCGGGGGACCGCTGGAAACACCATATATTTT. Amino acid sequence: CASSRARGTAGNTIYF.

The V gene is TRBV30, the J gene TRBJ1-5, with 7 bases fitting TRBD1. The CDR3 spans 15 residues. Germline values: CDR1 GTSNPN, CDR2 SVGIG (reference sequence). Trimming took 4 bases from V and 0 from J; bases not matched to a gene: 6. The CDR3 region has the DNA TGTGCCTGGACCAGACAGGGCTATAGCAATCAGCCCCAGCATTTT. It yields the protein CAWTRQGYSNQPQHF.

The chain uses TRBV15 and TRBJ1-5; TRBD1 matches 8 bases. J gave up 3 bases and V 2 bases, and 9 bases lay outside the gene matches. The CDR3 contains 17 residues. The germline CDR1 and CDR2 sequences are LNHNV and YYDKDF (reference sequence). The CDR3: CATSRPTGQGYNQPQHF. CDR3 sequence (DNA): TGTGCCACCAGCAGACCTACTGGACAGGGATACAATCAGCCCCAGCATTTT. Full variable domain (outside the CDR3, taken from reference TRBV15 and TRBJ1-5): DAMVIQNPRYQVTQFGKPVTLSCSQTLNHNVMYWYQQKSSQAPKLLFHYYDKDFNNEADTPDNFQSRRPNTSFCFLDIRSPGLGDTAMYLCATSRPTGQGYNQPQHFGDGTRLSIL.

This clone was detected once. This chain joins TRBV6-1 and TRBJ1-2, with D tentatively TRBD1 (6 bases). V shed 2 bases and J shed 6 bases, with 16 bases lying between them. The CDR3 loop spans 15 amino acids. CDR1 MNHNS and CDR2 SASEGT come from the germline V gene. The CDR3 bases are TGTGCCAGCAGTGAAAGCGGCGGGGGGGCGGATGGCTACACCTTC. Translating gives CASSESGGGADGYTF.

The genes are TRBV10-3 and TRBJ1-1; 7 bases align to TRBD1. Looked up from germline, CDR1 is ENHRY and CDR2 is SYGVKD. This CDR3 region has 13 residues. Germline trimming cut 6 bases from V and 3 bases from J; bases unmatched to any gene: 4. The CDR3 here is CAISDREDTEAFF. CDR3 sequence (DNA): TGTGCCATCAGCGACAGGGAGGACACTGAAGCTTTCTTT.

This chain uses TRBV6-1 with TRBJ1-1; no clear D. Per germline, CDR1 MNHNS and CDR2 SASEGT. The CDR3 extends over 13 amino acids. Trimming left V 2 bases short and J 4 bases short, with 8 bases between. In nucleotides, the CDR3 is TGTGCCAGCAGTGAACAGGTTAGCACTGAAGCTTTCTTT. It yields the protein CASSEQVSTEAFF.

This rearrangement joins TRBV11-3 to TRBJ2-5; 9 nucleotides align to TRBD2. The CDR3 spans 17 residues. Germline CDR1 reads SGHNT; CDR2 reads YENEEA. After removal of 5 bases from V and 5 bases from J, the junction contained 15 bases not matched to a gene. CDR3 sequence: CASSPPSGREGWETQYF. The CDR3 DNA reads TGTGCCAGCAGCCCGCCATCGGGGCGGGAGGGGTGGGAGACCCAGTACTTC.

The chain combines TRBV12-3 or TRBV12-4 with TRBJ2-3, with 7 bases fitting TRBD2. The CDR3 spans 13 residues. The junction had 0 bases not matched to a gene; V was cut back by 5 bases and J by 1 base. CDR3 DNA sequence: TGTGCCAGCAGTCGGGAGGGCACAGATACGCAGTATTTT. It specifies CASSREGTDTQYF.